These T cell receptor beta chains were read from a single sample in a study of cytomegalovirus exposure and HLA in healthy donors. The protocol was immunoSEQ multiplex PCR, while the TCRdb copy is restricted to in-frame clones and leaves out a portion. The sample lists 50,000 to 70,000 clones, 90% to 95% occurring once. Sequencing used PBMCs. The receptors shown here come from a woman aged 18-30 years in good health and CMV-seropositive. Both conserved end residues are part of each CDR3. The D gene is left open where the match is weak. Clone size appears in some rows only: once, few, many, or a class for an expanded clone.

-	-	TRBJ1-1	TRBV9	TGTGCCAGCAGCGCAAATATTCAGGGTCCGGGCACTGAAGCTTTCTTT	CASSANIQGPGTEAFF
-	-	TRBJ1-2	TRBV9	TGTGCCAGCAGCGCAGCCGACGGGACAAGCTATGGCTACACCTTC	CASSAADGTSYGYTF
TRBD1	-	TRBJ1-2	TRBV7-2	TGTGCCAGCAGCTTGAGGACAGGGGGTTATGGCTACACCTTC	CASSLRTGGYGYTF
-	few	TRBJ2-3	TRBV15	TGTGCCACCCGGGAAGCTGCAAATACGCAGTATTTT	CATREAANTQYF
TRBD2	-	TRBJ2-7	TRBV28	TGTGCCAGCAGTAAGACTAGCGGGAGTTGGATTGCAAGAAGCTACGAGCAGTACTTC	CASSKTSGSWIARSYEQYF
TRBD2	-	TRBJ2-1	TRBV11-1	TGTGCCAGCAGCTATAGCGGGGTCTACAATGAGCAGTTCTTC	CASSYSGVYNEQFF
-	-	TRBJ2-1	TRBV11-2	TGTGCCAGCAGCCCTACCAGCGAGAGATTACCCTACAATGAGCAGTTCTTC	CASSPTSERLPYNEQFF
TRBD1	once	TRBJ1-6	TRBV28	TGTGCCAGCAGGACAGGGACTAATTCACCCCTCCACTTT	CASRTGTNSPLHF
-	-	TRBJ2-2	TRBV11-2	TGTGCCAGCAGCTCCCCCGGTAGTTTCACCGGGGAGCTGTTTTTT	CASSSPGSFTGELFF
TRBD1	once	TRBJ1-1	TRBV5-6	TGTGCCAGCAGCTACCTGGACAGGGCGAACACTGAAGCTTTCTTT	CASSYLDRANTEAFF
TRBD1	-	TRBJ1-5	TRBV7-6	TGTGCCAGCAGCTACGGGACAGGGGTGAATCAGCCCCAGCATTTT	CASSYGTGVNQPQHF
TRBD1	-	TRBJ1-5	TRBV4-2	TGTGCCAGCAGCCAGGAACAGGGGGCCTTTAGTCAGCCCCAGCATTTT	CASSQEQGAFSQPQHF
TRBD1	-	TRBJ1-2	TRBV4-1	TGCGCCAGCAGCCAAGACCTACCGGGACAGGGCTATGGCTACACCTTC	CASSQDLPGQGYGYTF
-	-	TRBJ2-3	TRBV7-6	TGTGCCAGCAGCTTTTTAACAGGGCCAAACACAGATACGCAGTATTTT	CASSFLTGPNTDTQYF
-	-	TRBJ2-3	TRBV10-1	TGCGCCAGCAGTGGACTAGGCACAGATACGCAGTATTTT	CASSGLGTDTQYF
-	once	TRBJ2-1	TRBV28	TGTGCCAGCAGTGTCGGAAGCGGCTCCTACAATGTTGAGCAGTTCTTC	CASSVGSGSYNVEQFF
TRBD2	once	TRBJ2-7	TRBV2	TGTGCCAGCAGTCCTCTAGCGGGTTACTCCTACGAGCAGTACTTC	CASSPLAGYSYEQYF
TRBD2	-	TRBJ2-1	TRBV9	TGTGCCAGCAGCGTAGTGGGACTAGCCAATGAGCAGTTCTTC	CASSVVGLANEQFF
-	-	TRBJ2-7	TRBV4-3	TGCGCCAGCAGCCAAGCCGGGGTGTCCTACGAGCAGTACTTC	CASSQAGVSYEQYF
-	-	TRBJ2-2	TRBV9	TGTGCCAGCAGCCCGCAGGGTACCGGGGAGCTGTTTTTT	CASSPQGTGELFF
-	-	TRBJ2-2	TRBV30	TGTGCCTGGAGTCCCCCGGGTACTGGGGAGCTGTTTTTT	CAWSPPGTGELFF
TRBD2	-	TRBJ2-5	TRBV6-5	TGTGCCAGCGCGAAGCGGGGATTTGAGACCCAGTACTTC	CASAKRGFETQYF
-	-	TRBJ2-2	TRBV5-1	TGCGCCAGCAGCCTCACCACTAGGGACACCGGGGAGCTGTTTTTT	CASSLTTRDTGELFF
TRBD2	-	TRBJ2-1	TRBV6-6	TGTGCCAGCACCATGGGCGGGGGGGCTCCCCCGCAGTTCTTC	CASTMGGGAPPQFF
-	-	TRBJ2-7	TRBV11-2	TGTGCCAGCACCCCCTCCCGGGGGAACTACGAGCAGTACTTC	CASTPSRGNYEQYF
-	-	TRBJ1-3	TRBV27	TGTGCCAGCAGTCCTCAGCCGGGGCCCCTGGCGGGGGGAAACACCATATATTTT	CASSPQPGPLAGGNTIYF
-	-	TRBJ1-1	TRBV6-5	TGTGCCAGCAGTTACGGGGGGGTTAGCGAAGCTTTCTTT	CASSYGGVSEAFF
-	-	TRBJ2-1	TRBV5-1	TGCGCCAGCAGCGCTACTACGGATGAGCAGTTCTTC	CASSATTDEQFF
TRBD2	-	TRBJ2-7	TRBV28	TGTGCCAGCAGTTCTAGCGGTAACTCCTACGAGCAGTACTTC	CASSSSGNSYEQYF
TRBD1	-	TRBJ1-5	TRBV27	TGTGCCAGCAGCTACGGGACAGAAGGAAATCAGCCCCAGCATTTT	CASSYGTEGNQPQHF
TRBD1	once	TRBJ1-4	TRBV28	TGTGCCAGCAGTTTACTGCGGACAGGGTCGACGTCTAATGAAAAACTGTTTTTT	CASSLLRTGSTSNEKLFF
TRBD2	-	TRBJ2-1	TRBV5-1	TGCGCCAGCAGGTTCCCAGGGATAGGCCTAGCGGGAGTTAACGATGAGCAGTTCTTC	CASRFPGIGLAGVNDEQFF
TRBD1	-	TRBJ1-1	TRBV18	TGTGCCAGCTCACTCAAGACAGGGGAGGTGACTGAAGCTTTCTTT	CASSLKTGEVTEAFF
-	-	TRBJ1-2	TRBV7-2	TGTGCCAGCAGCCCCCGTATAGATTCACATGGCTACACCTTC	CASSPRIDSHGYTF
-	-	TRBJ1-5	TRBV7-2	TGTGCCAGCAGCGCAGACCCAGGACAGCCCCAGCATTTT	CASSADPGQPQHF
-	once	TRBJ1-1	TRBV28	TGTGCCAGCAGTTACACCAACACTGAAGCTTTCTTT	CASSYTNTEAFF
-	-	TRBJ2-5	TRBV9	TGTGCCAGCAGCGTAAGGGGGCAAGAGACCCAGTACTTC	CASSVRGQETQYF
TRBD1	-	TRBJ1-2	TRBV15	TGTGCCACCAGCAGAGAGGTTCTTGGGACAGGAGGAGCCCCATATGGCTACACCTTC	CATSREVLGTGGAPYGYTF
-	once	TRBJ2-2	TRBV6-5	TGTGCCATCAATGTCGGGACTTCATACACCGGGGAGCTGTTTTTT	CAINVGTSYTGELFF
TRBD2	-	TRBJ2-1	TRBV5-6	TGTGCCAGCAGCTTCCCTAGCGGGGTCTACAATGAGCAGTTCTTC	CASSFPSGVYNEQFF
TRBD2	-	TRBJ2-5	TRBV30	TGTGCCTGGAAGCCGGGACTAGCGGGAGCCGAGACCCAGTACTTC	CAWKPGLAGAETQYF
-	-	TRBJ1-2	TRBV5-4	TGTGCCACCCTGGACAGACATGGCTACACCTTC	CATLDRHGYTF
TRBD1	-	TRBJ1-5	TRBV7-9	TGTGCCAGCAGCCCGACCGACAGGGTTCAGCCCCAGCATTTT	CASSPTDRVQPQHF
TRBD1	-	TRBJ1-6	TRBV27	TGTGCCAGCAGACCAAGGGACAGGGGGCCTTCACCCCTCCACTTT	CASRPRDRGPSPLHF
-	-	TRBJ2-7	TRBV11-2	TGTGCCAGCAGCTTAGAACAGAAGTACTTC	CASSLEQKYF
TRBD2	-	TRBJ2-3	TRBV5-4	TGTGCCAGCAGCCGTAACCTAGCGGGAGGAACAGATACGCAGTATTTT	CASSRNLAGGTDTQYF
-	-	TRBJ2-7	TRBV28	TGTGCCAGCAGTTTAGGACAAAGGGCCTACGAGCAGTACTTC	CASSLGQRAYEQYF
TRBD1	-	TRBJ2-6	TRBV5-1	TGCGCCAGCAGCCCGACAGGGACTGGGGCCAACGTCCTGACTTTC	CASSPTGTGANVLTF
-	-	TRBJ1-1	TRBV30	TGTGCCTGGATTTTGGGCACGGGGGGCGCTGAAGCTTTCTTT	CAWILGTGGAEAFF
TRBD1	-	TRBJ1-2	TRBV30	TGTGCCTGGAATCTTCCAGGGGGCGGCTATGGCTACACCTTC	CAWNLPGGGYGYTF
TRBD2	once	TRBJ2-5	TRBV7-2	TGTGCCAGCAGCCGGATGGCCGGTAGCGGGGGAGAGACCCAGTACTTC	CASSRMAGSGGETQYF
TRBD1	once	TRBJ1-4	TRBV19	TGTGCCAGTAGTAGACAGGGAAGAGGAACTAATGAAAAACTGTTTTTT	CASSRQGRGTNEKLFF
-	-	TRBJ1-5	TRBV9	TGTGCCAGCAGCGTAGCGGTGAGGATGATTGGTCAGCCCCAGCATTTT	CASSVAVRMIGQPQHF
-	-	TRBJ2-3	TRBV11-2	TGTGCCAGCAGCCATCACGGGAGATCGCGCACAGATACGCAGTATTTT	CASSHHGRSRTDTQYF
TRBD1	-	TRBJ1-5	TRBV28	TGTGCCAGTAGAACAGGGGGCAGGAATCAGCCCCAGCATTTT	CASRTGGRNQPQHF